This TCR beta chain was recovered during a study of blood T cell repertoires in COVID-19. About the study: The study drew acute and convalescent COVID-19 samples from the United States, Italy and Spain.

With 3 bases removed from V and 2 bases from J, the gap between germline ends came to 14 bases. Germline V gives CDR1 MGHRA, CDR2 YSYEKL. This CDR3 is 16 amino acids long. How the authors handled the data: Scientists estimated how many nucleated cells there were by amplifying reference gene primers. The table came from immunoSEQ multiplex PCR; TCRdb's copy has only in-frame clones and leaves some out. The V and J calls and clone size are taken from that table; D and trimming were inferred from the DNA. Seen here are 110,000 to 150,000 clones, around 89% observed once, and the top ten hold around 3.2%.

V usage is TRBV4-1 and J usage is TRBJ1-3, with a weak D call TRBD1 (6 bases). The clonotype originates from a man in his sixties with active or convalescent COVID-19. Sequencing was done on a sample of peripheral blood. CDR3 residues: CASSHLGRGAGNTIYF. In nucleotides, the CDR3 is TGCGCCAGCAGCCATCTGGGCAGGGGAGCTGGAAACACCATATATTTT.